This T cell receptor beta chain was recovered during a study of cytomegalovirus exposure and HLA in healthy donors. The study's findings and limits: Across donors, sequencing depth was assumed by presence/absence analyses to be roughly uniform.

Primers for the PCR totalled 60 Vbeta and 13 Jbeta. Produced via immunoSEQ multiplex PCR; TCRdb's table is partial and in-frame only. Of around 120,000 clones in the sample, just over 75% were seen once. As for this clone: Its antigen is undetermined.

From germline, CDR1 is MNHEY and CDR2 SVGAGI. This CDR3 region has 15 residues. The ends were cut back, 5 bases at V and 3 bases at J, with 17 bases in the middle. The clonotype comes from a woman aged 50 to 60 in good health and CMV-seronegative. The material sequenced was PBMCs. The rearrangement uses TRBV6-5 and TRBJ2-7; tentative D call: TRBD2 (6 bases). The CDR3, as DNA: TGTGCCAGCAGTCGGAGCGGTCGGAGGGGCTACGAGCAGTACTTC. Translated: CASSRSGRRGYEQYF.